The 24 T cell receptor beta chains below all came from one sample that was sequenced in a study of blood T cell repertoires in COVID-19. Generated by immunoSEQ multiplex PCR, the TCRdb table keeps only in-frame clones and is missing some. Of about 400,000 clones listed, around 89% are singletons. Sequenced input: PBMCs or T cells enriched from blood (not recorded which). Receptor source: a woman aged 25 to 39 with acute COVID-19.

The chain employs TRBV12-3 or TRBV12-4 and TRBJ1-2; D uncertain. V was shortened by 3 bases and J by 9 bases, with 11 bases between the two germline ends. This CDR3 has 12 residues. The CDR3 reads CASSLRFGSYTF. In DNA, the CDR3 is TGTGCCAGCAGTTTGAGATTTGGTAGCTACACCTTC.

This chain links TRBV24-1 with TRBJ2-7; perhaps TRBD2 as D (5 bases). The CDR3 is 13 residues long. V was cut by 4 bases and J by 3 bases, with 9 bases left in between. Germline lookup yields CDR1 KGHDR and CDR2 SFDVKD. This CDR3 reads CATSEGLSYEQYF. Here the CDR3 DNA reads TGTGCCACCAGTGAAGGACTGAGCTACGAGCAGTACTTC.

This clone was found a few times. V gene TRBV4-3 combines with J gene TRBJ2-5; D is perhaps TRBD2 (7 bases). The CDR3 has 18 residues. CDR1 is LGHNA, CDR2 YSLEER, per germline. V was trimmed by 1 base and J by 2 bases, leaving 20 bases between them. CDR3 nucleotides: TGCGCCAGCAGCCAAGGGCTAGGGCGGGGGCTATATCAAGAGACCCAGTACTTC. Translating it yields CASSQGLGRGLYQETQYF.

J is TRBJ1-2 and V is TRBV27, with 8 nucleotides matching TRBD1. Losses at the gene ends were 5 bases for V and 8 bases for J; bases not matched to a gene: 7. CDR3 length: 13 residues. Germline-derived CDR1 and CDR2 are MNHEY and SMNVEV (reference sequence). CDR3 amino acids: CASSPRQGIGYTF. DNA for the CDR3: TGTGCCAGCAGTCCGCGACAGGGGATCGGCTACACCTTC.

J is TRBJ2-7 and V is TRBV19; 11 bases match TRBD2. J gave up 4 bases and V 5 bases, and 7 bases lay outside the gene matches. This CDR3 has 15 residues. Looked up from germline, CDR1 is LNHDA and CDR2 is SQIVND (reference sequence). The CDR3 spells CASSPSPSGGYEQYF. CDR3 DNA sequence: TGTGCCAGTAGTCCTTCTCCTAGCGGGGGGTACGAGCAGTACTTC.

The rearrangement uses TRBV21-1 and TRBJ1-2. TRBV21-1 is tagged as a pseudogene. This CDR3 region has 16 residues. In nucleotides, the CDR3 is TGTGCCAGCACCACCGACTTGGAGGGGCCCCCACGGGGCTACACCTTC. It is translated as CASTTDLEGPPRGYTF.

V usage is TRBV7-9 and J usage is TRBJ2-7; D uncertain. The CDR3 spans 14 residues. Germline-derived CDR1 and CDR2 are SEHNR and FQNEAQ (reference sequence). Trimming cost V 6 bases and J 3 bases, with 15 bases left between them. CDR3 bases: TGTGCCAGCAGTCTGGGCAGCCTAAACTACGAGCAGTACTTC. Translation: CASSLGSLNYEQYF.

This sequence joins TRBV11-2 and TRBJ2-7, with 11 bases lining up with TRBD2. The ends lost 1 base at V and 4 bases at J; junction bases unmatched: 9. The germline V gene encodes CDR1 SGHAT and CDR2 FQNNGV. The CDR3 is 17 residues long. The CDR3 nucleotides are TGTGCCAGCAGCTTAGCCCCTTTTAGCGGGGGGGCGTACGAGCAGTACTTC. Its translation is CASSLAPFSGGAYEQYF.

J is TRBJ1-3 and V is TRBV10-3; TRBD1 matches at 8 bases. CDR1 and CDR2 from the germline V gene are ENHRY and SYGVKD. The CDR3 has 15 amino acids. J was trimmed by 2 bases and V by 5 bases; bases with no gene match: 5. CDR3 sequence reads: CAISNRGSPGNTIYF. The CDR3 DNA is TGTGCCATCAGTAACAGGGGGAGCCCTGGAAACACCATATATTTT.

The gene calls are TRBV5-1 and TRBJ1-1; no definite D call. Trimming removed 0 bases from V and 1 base from J, with 10 bases in between. CDR3 size: 15 residues. CDR1 is SGHRS, CDR2 YFSETQ, per germline. CDR3 protein: CASSLAPRPNTEAFF. The CDR3 DNA follows: TGCGCCAGCAGCTTGGCCCCCAGGCCGAACACTGAAGCTTTCTTT.

The chain has TRBV5-1 and TRBJ2-1; 16 bases are a match to TRBD2. The germline V gene has CDR1 SGHRS and CDR2 YFSETQ. This CDR3 is 17 amino acids long. Trimming cost V 4 bases and J 7 bases; bases outside gene matches: 8. The CDR3 spells CASSPGTSGGVGNEQFF. CDR3 sequence (DNA): TGCGCCAGCAGCCCCGGGACTAGCGGGGGGGTGGGTAATGAGCAGTTCTTC.

This clone was detected a few times. No DNA is shown, since the ends of the CDR3 on it are uncertain; the CDR3 is the one TCRdb lists. The rearrangement joins TRBV19 to TRBJ1-2; TRBD1 is the table's D call and was not checked against the DNA. The CDR3 extends over 15 residues, inclusive of both ends. Per the germline V gene, CDR1 is LNHDA and CDR2 is SQIVND (reference sequence). CDR3 sequence reads: CASSGFGTGASFGAF.

The sample holds one count of this clone. J is TRBJ2-6 and V is TRBV24-1; D perhaps matches TRBD2 (5 bases). The V end was cut by 2 bases, the J end by 3 bases, with 7 bases between. Germline loops: CDR1 KGHDR, CDR2 SFDVKD. This CDR3 has 15 amino acids. The CDR3 DNA is TGTGCCACCAGTGATTCGAGGGTTGGGGCCAACGTCCTGACTTTC. Residues: CATSDSRVGANVLTF.

J is TRBJ2-2 and V is TRBV6-2 or TRBV6-3, with 9 nucleotides matching TRBD1. From germline, CDR1 is MNHEY and CDR2 SVGEGT. The J segment lost 1 base and the V segment lost 5 bases, leaving 8 bases of the junction unmatched. The CDR3 is 17 residues long. The CDR3 sequence is CASSPPMGQGNTGELFF. CDR3 nucleotide sequence: TGTGCCAGCAGTCCGCCTATGGGACAGGGGAACACCGGGGAGCTGTTTTTT.

As DNA, the CDR3 is TGTGCCAGCAGCCCTAGTATAGGCAATGAGCAGTTCTTC. It codes for CASSPSIGNEQFF. The chain uses TRBV27 and TRBJ2-1; no clear D. CDR1 and CDR2 (germline): MNHEY, SMNVEV (reference sequence). The CDR3 is 13 residues long. V was pared by 6 bases and J by 6 bases, with 12 bases between.

This clone was seen a handful of times. The rearrangement links TRBV6-5 to TRBJ1-2; D is ambiguous. The CDR3 covers 13 residues. The germline gives CDR1 MNHEY, CDR2 SVGAGI. Trimming left V 1 base short and J 2 bases short, with 5 bases between. The DNA of the CDR3 is TGTGCCAGCAGTTACTTACAGAACTATGGCTACACCTTC. It codes for CASSYLQNYGYTF.

This chain joins TRBV5-5 and TRBJ2-7, with TRBD2 matching over 7 bases. The CDR3 is made up of 14 amino acids. J gave up 2 bases and V 0 bases, and 2 bases lay outside the gene matches. Germline V CDR1 and CDR2: SGHKS, YYEKEE (reference sequence). Written as DNA, the CDR3 is TGTGCCAGCAGCTTGGTGGGACTACCCTACGAGCAGTACTTC. Translating gives CASSLVGLPYEQYF.

The V gene is TRBV24-1, the J gene TRBJ2-2, with 7 bases fitting TRBD2. The CDR3 is 15 residues long. Germline CDR1 and CDR2: KGHDR and SFDVKD. Trimming at V came to 2 bases and at J to 6 bases, leaving 5 bases not matched to a gene. CDR3 loop: CATSDSGLDSGELFF. The CDR3 bases are TGTGCCACCAGTGATTCTGGACTAGATTCCGGGGAGCTGTTTTTT.

The chain joins TRBV5-6 to TRBJ2-5, with a possible D match to TRBD1 (6 bases). CDR1 SGHDT and CDR2 YYEEEE come from the germline V gene. V was clipped by 2 bases and J by 5 bases, with 13 bases between them. The CDR3 loop spans 14 amino acids. The CDR3 loop reads CASSFFGRGETQYF. For the CDR3, the DNA is TGTGCCAGCAGCTTTTTTGGCAGGGGCGAGACCCAGTACTTC.

CDR3 in amino acids: CASRNNRGLHYGYTF. The CDR3 nucleotides read TGCGCCAGCAGAAACAACAGGGGGCTACACTATGGCTACACCTTC. The rearrangement links TRBV5-1 to TRBJ1-2; 9 nucleotides align to TRBD1. This CDR3 comprises 15 residues. V was clipped by 5 bases and J by 3 bases; unmatched bases: 8. Germline-derived CDR1 and CDR2 are SGHRS and YFSETQ.

This clone has a single count. V gene TRBV4-1 combines with J gene TRBJ1-4; 7 bases agree with TRBD1. The CDR3 covers 14 residues. V was pared by 7 bases and J by 3 bases, with 5 bases of the junction left unmatched. Germline V gives CDR1 MGHRA, CDR2 YSYEKL. This chain's CDR3 is CASTPQGANEKLFF. As DNA, the CDR3 is TGCGCCAGCACCCCCCAGGGGGCTAATGAAAAACTGTTTTTT.

The J gene is TRBJ2-3, the V gene TRBV11-2, with unresolved D. The CDR3 contains 13 residues. The germline V and J ends were trimmed by 3 bases and 2 bases, with 6 bases remaining between them. The germline gives CDR1 SGHAT, CDR2 FQNNGV. The CDR3 is CASSLENTDTQYF. DNA for the CDR3: TGTGCCAGCAGCTTGGAGAACACAGATACGCAGTATTTT.

V and J are TRBV6-5 and TRBJ2-2; TRBD2 matches at 8 bases. Germline V lookup: CDR1 MNHEY, CDR2 SVGAGI. After removal of 6 bases from V and 5 bases from J, the junction contained 2 bases not matched to a gene. The CDR3 has 13 amino acids. In DNA form, the CDR3 reads TGTGCCAGCAGCTTAGCGGGGACCGGGGAGCTGTTTTTT. Translating it yields CASSLAGTGELFF.

The chain joins TRBV4-1 to TRBJ2-3, with D possibly matching TRBD2 (6 bases). Trimming shortened V by 1 base and J by 1 base, and 12 bases separated the two germline ends. Germline V gene data show CDR1 as MGHRA and CDR2 as YSYEKL. The CDR3 totals 16 residues. The CDR3, as DNA: TGCGCCAGCAGCCAAGGGGTGAGGGAGGGCACAGATACGCAGTATTTT. Translation gives CASSQGVREGTDTQYF.